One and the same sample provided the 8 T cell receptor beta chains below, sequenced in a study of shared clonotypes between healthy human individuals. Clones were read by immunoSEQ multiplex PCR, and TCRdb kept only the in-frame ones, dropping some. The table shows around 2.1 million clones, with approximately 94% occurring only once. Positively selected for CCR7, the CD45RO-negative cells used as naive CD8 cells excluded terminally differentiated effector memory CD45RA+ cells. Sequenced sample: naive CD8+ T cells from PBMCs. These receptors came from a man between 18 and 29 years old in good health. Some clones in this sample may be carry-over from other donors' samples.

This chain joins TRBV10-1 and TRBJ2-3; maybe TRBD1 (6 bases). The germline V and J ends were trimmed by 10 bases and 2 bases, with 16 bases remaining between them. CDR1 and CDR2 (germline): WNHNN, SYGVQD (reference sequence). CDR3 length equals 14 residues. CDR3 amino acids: CATGKGDTTDTQYF. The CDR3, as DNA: TGCGCCACCGGGAAGGGGGACACCACAGATACGCAGTATTTT.

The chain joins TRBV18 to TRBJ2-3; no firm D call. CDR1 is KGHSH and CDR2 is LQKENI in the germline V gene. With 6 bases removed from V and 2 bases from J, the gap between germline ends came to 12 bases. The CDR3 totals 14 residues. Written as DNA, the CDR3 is TGTGCCAGCTCCCCCGCCAACGTCACAGATACGCAGTATTTT. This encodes CASSPANVTDTQYF.

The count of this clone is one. The CDR3 coding sequence is TGTGCCATCACGACTTTAGAGATGAAGCAGTTCTTC. Amino acid sequence: CAITTLEMKQFF. V usage is TRBV10-3 and J usage is TRBJ2-1, with D unresolved. This CDR3 contains 12 residues. V lost 7 bases and J lost 11, with 15 bases in between. Germline values: CDR1 ENHRY, CDR2 SYGVKD.

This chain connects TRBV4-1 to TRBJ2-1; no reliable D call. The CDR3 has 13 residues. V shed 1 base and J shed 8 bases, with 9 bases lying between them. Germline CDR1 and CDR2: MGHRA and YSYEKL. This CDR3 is CASSQVSSDEQFF. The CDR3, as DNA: TGCGCCAGCAGCCAAGTTTCCTCCGATGAGCAGTTCTTC.

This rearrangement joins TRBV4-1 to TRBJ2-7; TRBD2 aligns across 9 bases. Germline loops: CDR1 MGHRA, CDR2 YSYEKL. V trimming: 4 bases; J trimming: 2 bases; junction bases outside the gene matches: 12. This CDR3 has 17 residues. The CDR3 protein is CASSLRSAGGPAYEQYF. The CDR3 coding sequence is TGCGCCAGCAGCCTCCGGTCAGCGGGAGGCCCCGCCTACGAGCAGTACTTC.

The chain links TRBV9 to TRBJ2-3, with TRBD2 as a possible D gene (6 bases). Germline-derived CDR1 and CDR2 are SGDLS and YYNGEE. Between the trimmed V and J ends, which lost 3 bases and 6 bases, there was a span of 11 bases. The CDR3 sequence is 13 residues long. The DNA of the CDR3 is TGTGCCAGCAGCGCGGGAGCGATGGATACGCAGTATTTT. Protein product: CASSAGAMDTQYF.

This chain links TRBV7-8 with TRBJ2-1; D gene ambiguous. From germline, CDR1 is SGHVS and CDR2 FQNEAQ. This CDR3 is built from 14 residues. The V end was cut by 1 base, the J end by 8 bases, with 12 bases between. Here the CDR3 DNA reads TGTGCCAGCAGCTTAGGACCAACGCCTTATGAGCAGTTCTTC. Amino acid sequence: CASSLGPTPYEQFF. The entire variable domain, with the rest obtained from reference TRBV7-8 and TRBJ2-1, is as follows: GAGVSQSPRYKVAKRGQDVALRCDPISGHVSLFWYQQALGQGPEFLTYFQNEAQLDKSGLPSDRFFAERPEGSVSTLKIQRTQQEDSAVYLCASSLGPTPYEQFFGPGTRLTVL.

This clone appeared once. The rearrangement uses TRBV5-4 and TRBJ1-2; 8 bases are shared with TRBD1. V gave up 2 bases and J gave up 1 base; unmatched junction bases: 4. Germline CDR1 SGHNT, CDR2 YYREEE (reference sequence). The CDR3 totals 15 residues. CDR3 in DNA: TGTGCCAGCAGCTTTGCCGGACAGGGTAACTATGGCTACACCTTC. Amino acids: CASSFAGQGNYGYTF.